The entry below describes one T cell receptor (beta chain). Its antigen is still unknown. PCR involved 60 Vbeta and 13 Jbeta primers. Data came from immunoSEQ multiplex PCR; TCRdb stores just in-frame clones and leaves some out. Seen here are 180,000 or so clones, roughly four fifths observed once, and the top ten hold around 4.7%. The data stem from a study of cytomegalovirus exposure and HLA in healthy donors. Overall study results and limits: Among donors in an Asian-associated ancestry cluster, a later analysis reportedly found fewer N-insertions than the roughly 700-donor mean.

This CDR3 is 17 amino acids long. Germline V gives CDR1 MDHEN, CDR2 SYDVKM. Trimming left V 3 bases short and J 0 bases short, with 12 bases between. The chain links TRBV28 to TRBJ2-6; D call uncertain. This sequence was found in a young woman in good health and CMV-seropositive. Sample: PBMCs. The CDR3 nucleotides are TGTGCCAGCAGTTTCGCGGCCAGACCCTCTGGGGCCAACGTCCTGACTTTC. This sequence encodes CASSFAARPSGANVLTF.